The subject of this entry is one TCR beta chain. This sample was taken from a study of blood T cell repertoires in COVID-19. About the study: Acute-phase and convalescent COVID-19 samples originated in the United States, Italy and Spain. The cDNA or gDNA used as material had been derived from T cells, B-cell-depleted T cells, or PBMCs.

Germline loops: CDR1 LGHNA, CDR2 YNFKEQ. J was trimmed by 5 bases and V by 3 bases; bases with no gene match: 4. The CDR3 loop spans 14 amino acids. Authors' methods: Amplification from reference gene primers served as the basis for estimated nucleated cell counts. The protocol was immunoSEQ multiplex PCR, while the TCRdb copy is restricted to in-frame clones and leaves out a portion. That table is the source of V, J and clone size, and D and trimming were worked out from the DNA. The table has over 95,000 clones, roughly 81% seen once. The rearrangement links TRBV4-2 to TRBJ1-1, with 9 bases that match TRBD1. The clonotype was recovered from a human donor in a cohort sampled during active COVID-19. Material: peripheral blood. The CDR3 spells CASSHRDRVTEAFF. CDR3 nucleotide sequence: TGTGCCAGCAGCCACCGGGACAGGGTGACTGAAGCTTTCTTT.